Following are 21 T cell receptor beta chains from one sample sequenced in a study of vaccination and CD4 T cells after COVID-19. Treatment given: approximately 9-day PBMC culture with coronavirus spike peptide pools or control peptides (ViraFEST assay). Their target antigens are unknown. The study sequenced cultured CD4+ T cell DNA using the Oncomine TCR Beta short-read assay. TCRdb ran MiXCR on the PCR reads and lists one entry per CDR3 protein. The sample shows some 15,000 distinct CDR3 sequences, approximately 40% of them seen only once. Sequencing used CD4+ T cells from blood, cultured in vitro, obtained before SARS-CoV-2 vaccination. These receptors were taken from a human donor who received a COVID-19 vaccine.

CDR3 in amino acids: CSAGKDRESQPQHF. The DNA of the CDR3 is TGCAGTGCTGGTAAGGACAGGGAATCCCAGCCCCAGCATTTT. V is TRBV20-1 and J is TRBJ1-5; 8 bases agree with TRBD1. Germline CDR1 DFQATT, CDR2 SNEGSKA (reference sequence). The CDR3 is 14 amino acids. V shed 5 bases, J shed 7 bases, and the junction held 10 bases outside the gene matches.

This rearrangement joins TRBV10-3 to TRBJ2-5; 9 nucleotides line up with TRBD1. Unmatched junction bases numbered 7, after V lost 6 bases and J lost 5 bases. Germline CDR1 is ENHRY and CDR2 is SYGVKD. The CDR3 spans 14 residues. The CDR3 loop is CAISKVQGAETQYF. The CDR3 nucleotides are TGTGCCATCAGCAAAGTACAGGGGGCTGAGACCCAGTACTTC.

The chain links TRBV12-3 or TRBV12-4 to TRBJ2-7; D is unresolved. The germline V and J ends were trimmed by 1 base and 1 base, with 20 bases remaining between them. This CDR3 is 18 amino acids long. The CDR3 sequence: CASSLGSPGLIKSYEQYF. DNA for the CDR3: TGTGCCAGCAGTTTAGGGTCCCCGGGTTTGATAAAGTCCTACGAGCAGTACTTC.

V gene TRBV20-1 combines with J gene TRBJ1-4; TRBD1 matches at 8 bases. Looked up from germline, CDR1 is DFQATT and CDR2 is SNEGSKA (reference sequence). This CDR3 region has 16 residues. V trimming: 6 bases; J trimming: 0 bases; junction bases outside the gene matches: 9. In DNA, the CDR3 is TGCAGTGCGACGGACAGGGAGGTCGCAACTAATGAAAAACTGTTTTTT. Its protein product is CSATDREVATNEKLFF.

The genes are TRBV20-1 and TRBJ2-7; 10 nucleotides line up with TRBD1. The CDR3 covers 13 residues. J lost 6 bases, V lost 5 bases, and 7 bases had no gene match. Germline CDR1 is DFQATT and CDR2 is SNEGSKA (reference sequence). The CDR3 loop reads CSALRDRGSEQYF. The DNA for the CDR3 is TGCAGTGCTCTCCGGGACAGGGGTTCCGAGCAGTACTTC.

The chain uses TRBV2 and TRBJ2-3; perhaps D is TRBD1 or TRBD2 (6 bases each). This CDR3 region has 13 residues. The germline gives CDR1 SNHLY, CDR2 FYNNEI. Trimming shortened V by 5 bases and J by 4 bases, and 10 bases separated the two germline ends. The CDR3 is CASSRGRSDTQYF. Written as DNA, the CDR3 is TGTGCCAGCAGTCGGGGGCGATCAGATACGCAGTATTTT.

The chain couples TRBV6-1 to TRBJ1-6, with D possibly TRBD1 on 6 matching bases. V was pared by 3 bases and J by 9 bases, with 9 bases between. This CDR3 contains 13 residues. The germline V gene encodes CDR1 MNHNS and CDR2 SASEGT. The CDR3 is CASSDQGFSPLHF. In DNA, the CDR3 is TGTGCCAGCAGTGACCAGGGGTTTTCACCCCTCCACTTT.

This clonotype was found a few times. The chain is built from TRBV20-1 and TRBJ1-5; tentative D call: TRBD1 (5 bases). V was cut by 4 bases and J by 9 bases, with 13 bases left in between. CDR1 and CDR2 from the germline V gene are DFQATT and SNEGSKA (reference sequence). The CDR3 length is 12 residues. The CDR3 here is CSATTGNRPQHF. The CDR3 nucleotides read TGCAGTGCTACTACAGGAAACCGGCCCCAGCATTTT.

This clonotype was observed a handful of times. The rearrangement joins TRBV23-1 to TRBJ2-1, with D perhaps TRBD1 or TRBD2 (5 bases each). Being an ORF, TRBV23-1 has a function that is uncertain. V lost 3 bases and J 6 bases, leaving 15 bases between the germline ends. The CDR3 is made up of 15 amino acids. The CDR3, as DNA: TGCGCCAGCAGTCATTGGACTGGGACGGGCAATGAGCAGTTCTTC. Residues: CASSHWTGTGNEQFF.

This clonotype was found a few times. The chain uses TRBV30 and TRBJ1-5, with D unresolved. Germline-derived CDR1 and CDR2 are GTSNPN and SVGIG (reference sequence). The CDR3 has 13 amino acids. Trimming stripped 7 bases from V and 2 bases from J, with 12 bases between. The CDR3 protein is CASTGGGNQPQHF. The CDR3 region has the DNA TGTGCCTCTACTGGAGGCGGCAATCAGCCCCAGCATTTT.

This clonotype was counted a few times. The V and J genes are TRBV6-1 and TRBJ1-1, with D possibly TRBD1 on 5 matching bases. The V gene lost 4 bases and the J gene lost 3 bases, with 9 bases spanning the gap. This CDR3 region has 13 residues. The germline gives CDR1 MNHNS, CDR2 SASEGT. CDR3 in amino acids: CASSVPGDTEAFF. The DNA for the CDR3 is TGTGCCAGCAGTGTTCCGGGGGACACTGAAGCTTTCTTT.

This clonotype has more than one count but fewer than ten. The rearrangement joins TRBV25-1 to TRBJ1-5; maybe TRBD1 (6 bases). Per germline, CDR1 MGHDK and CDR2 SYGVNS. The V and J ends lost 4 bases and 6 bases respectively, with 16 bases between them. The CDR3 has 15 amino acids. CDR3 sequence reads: CASSAKGGDGQPQHF. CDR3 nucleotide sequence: TGTGCCAGCAGTGCCAAGGGGGGGGATGGTCAGCCCCAGCATTTT.

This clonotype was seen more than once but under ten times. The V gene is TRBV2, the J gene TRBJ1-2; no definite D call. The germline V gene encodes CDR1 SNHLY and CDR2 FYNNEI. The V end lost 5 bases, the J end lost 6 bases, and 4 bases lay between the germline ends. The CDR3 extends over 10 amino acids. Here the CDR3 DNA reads TGTGCCAGCAGTAAACATGGCTACACCTTC. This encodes CASSKHGYTF.

The CDR3 DNA is TGTGCCAGCAGTGAGGTTGGGACGGCTTACAATGAGCAGTTCTTC. It translates to CASSEVGTAYNEQFF. This chain joins TRBV25-1 and TRBJ2-1; D assignment may be TRBD1 or TRBD2 (5 bases each). V lost 3 bases and J 4 bases, leaving 13 bases between the germline ends. This CDR3 contains 15 residues. CDR1 and CDR2 (germline): MGHDK, SYGVNS. Together with reference TRBV25-1 and TRBJ2-1, the CDR3 gives the full variable domain: EADIYQTPRYLVIGTGKKITLECSQTMGHDKMYWYQQDPGMELHLIHYSYGVNSTEKGDLSSESTVSRIRTEHFPLTLESARPSHTSQYLCASSEVGTAYNEQFFGPGTRLTVL.

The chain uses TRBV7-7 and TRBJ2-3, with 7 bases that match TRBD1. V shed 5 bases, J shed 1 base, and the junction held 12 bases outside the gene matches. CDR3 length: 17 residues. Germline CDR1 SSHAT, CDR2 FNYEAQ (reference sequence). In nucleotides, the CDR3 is TGTGCCAGCAGCGCTGGGACAGTCCCTAGAGGCACAGATACGCAGTATTTT. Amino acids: CASSAGTVPRGTDTQYF.

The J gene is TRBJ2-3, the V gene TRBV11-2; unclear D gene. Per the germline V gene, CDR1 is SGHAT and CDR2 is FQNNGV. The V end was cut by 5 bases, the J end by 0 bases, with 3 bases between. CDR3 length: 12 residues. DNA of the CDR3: TGTGCCAGCAGCCCTAGCACAGATACGCAGTATTTT. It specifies CASSPSTDTQYF.

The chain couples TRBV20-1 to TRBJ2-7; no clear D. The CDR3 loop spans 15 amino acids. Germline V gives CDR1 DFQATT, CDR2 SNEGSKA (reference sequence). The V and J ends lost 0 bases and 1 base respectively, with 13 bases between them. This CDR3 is CSARDFREGSYEQYF. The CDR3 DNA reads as TGCAGTGCTAGAGATTTTCGAGAAGGGTCCTACGAGCAGTACTTC.

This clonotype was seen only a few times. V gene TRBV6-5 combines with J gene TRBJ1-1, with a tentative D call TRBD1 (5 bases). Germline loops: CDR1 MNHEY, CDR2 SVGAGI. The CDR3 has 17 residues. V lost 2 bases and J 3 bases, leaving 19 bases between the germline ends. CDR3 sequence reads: CASSYGTVGRSDTEAFF. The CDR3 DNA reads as TGTGCCAGCAGTTACGGAACAGTGGGACGGAGTGACACTGAAGCTTTCTTT.

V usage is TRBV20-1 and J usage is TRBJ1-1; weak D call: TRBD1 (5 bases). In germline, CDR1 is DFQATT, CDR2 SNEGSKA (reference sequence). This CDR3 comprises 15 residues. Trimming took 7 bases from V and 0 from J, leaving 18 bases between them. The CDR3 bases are TGCAGTGTCATGGCCCGGACACGCATGAACACTGAAGCTTTCTTT. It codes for CSVMARTRMNTEAFF.

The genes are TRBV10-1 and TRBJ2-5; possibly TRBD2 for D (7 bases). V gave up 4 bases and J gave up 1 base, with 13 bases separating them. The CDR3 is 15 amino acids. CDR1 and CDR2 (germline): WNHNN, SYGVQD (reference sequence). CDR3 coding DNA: TGCGCCAGCAGTGCCGCGGGGGCGAGCCAAGAGACCCAGTACTTC. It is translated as CASSAAGASQETQYF.

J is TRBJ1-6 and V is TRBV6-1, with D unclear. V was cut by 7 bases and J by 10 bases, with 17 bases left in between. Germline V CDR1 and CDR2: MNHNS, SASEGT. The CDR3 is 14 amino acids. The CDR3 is CASTTRGGHSPLHF. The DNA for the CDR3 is TGTGCCAGCACTACCCGGGGAGGCCACTCACCCCTCCACTTT.